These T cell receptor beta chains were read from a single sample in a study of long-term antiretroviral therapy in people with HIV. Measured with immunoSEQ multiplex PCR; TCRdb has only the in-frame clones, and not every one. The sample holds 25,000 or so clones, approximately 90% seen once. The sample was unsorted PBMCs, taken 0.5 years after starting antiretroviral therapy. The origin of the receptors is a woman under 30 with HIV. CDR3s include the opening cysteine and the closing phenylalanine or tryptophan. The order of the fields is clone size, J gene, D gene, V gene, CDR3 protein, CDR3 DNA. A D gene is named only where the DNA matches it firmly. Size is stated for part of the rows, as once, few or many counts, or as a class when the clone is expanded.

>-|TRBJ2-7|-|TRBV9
CASSTGGFLDEQYF
TGTGCCAGCAGCACCGGAGGCTTCCTGGACGAGCAGTACTTC
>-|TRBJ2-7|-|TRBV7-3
CASSLSSLALEQYF
TGTGCCAGCAGCTTAAGCTCCCTGGCCTTAGAGCAGTACTTC
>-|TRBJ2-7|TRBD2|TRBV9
CASSARTSGPYEQYF
TGTGCCAGCAGCGCCCGGACTAGCGGACCTTACGAGCAGTACTTC
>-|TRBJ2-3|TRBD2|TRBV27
CASSGRSPIRSTDTQYF
TGTGCCAGTAGCGGGAGGTCCCCCATCCGGAGCACAGATACGCAGTATTTT
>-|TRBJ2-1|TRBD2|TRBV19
CASSQTSGSLRERSYNEQFF
TGTGCCAGTAGTCAGACTAGCGGGAGCCTCCGAGAAAGGTCCTACAATGAGCAGTTCTTC
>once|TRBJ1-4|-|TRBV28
CASTPLVGSRRIEKLFF
TGTGCCAGCACTCCTTTGGTTGGCTCCAGGAGGATTGAAAAACTGTTTTTT
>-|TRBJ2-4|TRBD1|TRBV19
CASNRDSTKNIQYF
TGTGCCAGTAACAGGGACAGCACGAAAAACATTCAGTACTTC
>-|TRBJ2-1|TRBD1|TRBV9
CASSARPPGQITNNEQFF
TGTGCCAGCAGCGCCCGCCCGCCGGGACAGATTACAAACAATGAGCAGTTCTTC
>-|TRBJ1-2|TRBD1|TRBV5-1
CASSQQGALGYTF
TGCGCCAGCAGCCAGCAGGGGGCGCTTGGCTACACCTTC
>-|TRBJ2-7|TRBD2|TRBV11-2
CASSLESLAGGGREQYF
TGTGCCAGCAGCTTAGAGTCGCTAGCGGGAGGGGGCCGCGAGCAGTACTTC
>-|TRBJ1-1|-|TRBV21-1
CASGSTANTEAFF
TGTGCCAGCGGGTCGACAGCGAACACTGAAGCTTTCTTT
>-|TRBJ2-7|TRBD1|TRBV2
CASSPGQGAYEQYF
TGTGCCAGCAGTCCTGGACAGGGGGCCTACGAGCAGTACTTC
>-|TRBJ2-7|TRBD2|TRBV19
CASSKAASGVYEQYF
TGTGCCAGTAGTAAAGCGGCTAGCGGGGTCTACGAGCAGTACTTC
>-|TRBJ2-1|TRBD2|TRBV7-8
CASSLAAGGPNEQFF
TGTGCCAGCAGCTTAGCAGCGGGAGGGCCCAATGAGCAGTTCTTC
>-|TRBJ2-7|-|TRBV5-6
CASSYGPRYTYEQYF
TGTGCCAGCAGCTATGGACCGCGGTACACCTACGAGCAGTACTTC
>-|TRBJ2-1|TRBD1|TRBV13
CASSYRDRGDNEQFF
TGTGCCAGCAGCTACCGGGACAGGGGAGACAATGAGCAGTTCTTC
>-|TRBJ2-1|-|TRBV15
CATSTGQIYNEQFF
TGTGCCACCAGCACTGGACAGATCTACAATGAGCAGTTCTTC
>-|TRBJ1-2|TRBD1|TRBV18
CASSPRTGTLYGYTF
TGTGCCAGCTCACCTCGGACAGGGACCCTCTATGGCTACACCTTC
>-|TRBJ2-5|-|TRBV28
CASRTSPGTQETQYF
TGTGCCAGCAGGACTAGTCCGGGGACGCAAGAGACCCAGTACTTC
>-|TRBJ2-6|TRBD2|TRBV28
CASSPPGGSGANVLTF
TGTGCCAGCAGCCCCCCGGGGGGCTCTGGGGCCAACGTCCTGACTTTC
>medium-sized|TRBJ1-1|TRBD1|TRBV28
CASSTLKQGEPGLSTEAFF
TGTGCCAGCAGTACATTAAAACAGGGGGAACCGGGGTTGAGCACTGAAGCTTTCTTT
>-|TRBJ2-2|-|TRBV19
CASSIVSDTGELFF
TGTGCCAGTAGTATAGTTTCAGACACCGGGGAGCTGTTTTTT
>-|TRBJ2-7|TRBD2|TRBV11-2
CASSISSGSTYEQYF
TGTGCCAGCAGTATCTCTAGCGGGAGTACCTACGAGCAGTACTTC
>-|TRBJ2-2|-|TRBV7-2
CASSLVGELFF
TGTGCCAGCAGCTTAGTCGGGGAGCTGTTTTTT
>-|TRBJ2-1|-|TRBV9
CASSVWGVNEQFF
TGTGCCAGCAGCGTTTGGGGGGTGAATGAGCAGTTCTTC
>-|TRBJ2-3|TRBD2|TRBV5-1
CASSLERDLTDTQYF
TGCGCCAGCAGCTTGGAGCGGGACCTCACAGATACGCAGTATTTT
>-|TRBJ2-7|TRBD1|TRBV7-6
CASSLGTGTHYEQYF
TGTGCCAGCAGCCTAGGGACAGGGACGCACTACGAGCAGTACTTC
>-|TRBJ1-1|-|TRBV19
CASSIDRGEAEAFF
TGTGCCAGTAGTATAGACAGGGGAGAGGCTGAAGCTTTCTTT
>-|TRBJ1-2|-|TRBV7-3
CASSLTGRANYGYTF
TGTGCCAGCAGCTTAACAGGGCGAGCTAACTATGGCTACACCTTC
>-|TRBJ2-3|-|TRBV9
CASGQSQTQYF
TGTGCCAGCGGGCAGAGCCAAACGCAGTATTTT
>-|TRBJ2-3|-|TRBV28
CASTAATGKGWNTDTQYF
TGTGCCAGCACAGCCGCTACTGGGAAGGGGTGGAACACAGATACGCAGTATTTT
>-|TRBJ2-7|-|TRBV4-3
CASSHTYEQYF
TGCGCCAGCAGCCACACCTACGAGCAGTACTTC
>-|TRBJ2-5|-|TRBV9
CASSPYHGSQETQYF
TGTGCCAGCAGCCCATATCACGGCTCACAAGAGACCCAGTACTTC
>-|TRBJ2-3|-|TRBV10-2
CASSEFKEDTQYF
TGCGCCAGCAGTGAATTTAAGGAAGATACGCAGTATTTT
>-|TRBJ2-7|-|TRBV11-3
CASSLDRVAGEQYF
TGTGCCAGCAGCTTAGATCGGGTAGCAGGGGAGCAGTACTTC
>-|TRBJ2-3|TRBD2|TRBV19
CASSGWREGLSDTQYF
TGTGCCAGTAGTGGCTGGCGGGAGGGCCTTTCAGATACGCAGTATTTT
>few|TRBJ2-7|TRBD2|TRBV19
CASSRGGLAGDTYEQYF
TGTGCCAGTTCAAGGGGTGGACTAGCGGGAGATACCTACGAGCAGTACTTC
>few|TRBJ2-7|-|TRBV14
CASSLRDMGAYEQYF
TGTGCCAGCAGCCTCAGGGACATGGGGGCCTACGAGCAGTACTTC
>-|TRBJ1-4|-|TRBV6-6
CASSSQGREKLFF
TGTGCCAGCAGTTCACAGGGCCGGGAAAAACTGTTTTTT
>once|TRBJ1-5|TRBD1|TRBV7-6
CASSLEAGGVPSPYSNQPQHF
TGTGCCAGCAGCTTAGAGGCAGGGGGCGTCCCCTCTCCCTATAGCAATCAGCCCCAGCATTTT
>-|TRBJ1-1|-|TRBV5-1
CASSTQGGGLNTEAFF
TGCGCCAGCAGCACCCAGGGCGGCGGATTGAACACTGAAGCTTTCTTT